This T cell receptor (beta chain) was recorded in a study of identical twins. The donors were all healthy and Caucasian. The germline V gene has CDR1 KGHDR and CDR2 SFDVKD. The V end lost 3 bases, the J end lost 2 bases, and 7 bases lay between the germline ends. The CDR3 has 14 residues. TCRdb processed the 5' RACE reads anew with MiXCR; each CDR3 protein has one entry. Among about 530,000 distinct CDR3 sequences, around 22% were seen once, and the ten largest hold approximately 0.48%. This clonotype was seen a few times. This sample was shared with a second study, whose subject was yellow fever vaccine responses in identical twins.

The rearrangement uses TRBV24-1 and TRBJ2-1; D is uncertain. The specimen was CD4+ T cells sorted from blood. This TCR was sampled from a young woman in good health. Here the CDR3 DNA reads TGTGCCACCAGTGATGCTAGGACCTACAATGAGCAGTTCTTC. As protein: CATSDARTYNEQFF.